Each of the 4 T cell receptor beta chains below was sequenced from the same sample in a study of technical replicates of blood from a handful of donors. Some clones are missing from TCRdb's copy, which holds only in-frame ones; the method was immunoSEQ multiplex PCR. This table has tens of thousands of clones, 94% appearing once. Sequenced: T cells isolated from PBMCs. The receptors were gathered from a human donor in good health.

CDR3 residues: CASSHQTGGGGDEQYF. CDR3 nucleotide sequence: TGTGCCAGCAGCCACCAGACAGGGGGCGGGGGAGACGAGCAGTACTTC. V and J are TRBV13 and TRBJ2-7; 10 bases map to TRBD1. The junction had 12 bases not matched to a gene; V was cut back by 5 bases and J by 5 bases. Per germline, CDR1 PRHDT and CDR2 FYEKMQ (reference sequence). The CDR3 consists of 16 residues.

This CDR3 reads CASRQGMKTQYF. For the CDR3, the DNA is TGTGCCAGCAGACAGGGTATGAAGACCCAGTACTTC. The genes are TRBV7-9 and TRBJ2-5, with D perhaps matching TRBD1 (6 bases). V was shortened by 6 bases and J by 6 bases, with 11 bases between the two germline ends. The CDR3 is 12 amino acids. The germline V gene has CDR1 SEHNR and CDR2 FQNEAQ (reference sequence). The complete variable domain, with remaining parts taken from reference TRBV7-9 and TRBJ2-5, reads DTGVSQNPRHKITKRGQNVTFRCDPISEHNRLYWYRQTLGQGPEFLTYFQNEAQLEKSRLLSDRFSAERPKGSFSTLEIQRTEQGDSAMYLCASRQGMKTQYFGPGTRLLVL.

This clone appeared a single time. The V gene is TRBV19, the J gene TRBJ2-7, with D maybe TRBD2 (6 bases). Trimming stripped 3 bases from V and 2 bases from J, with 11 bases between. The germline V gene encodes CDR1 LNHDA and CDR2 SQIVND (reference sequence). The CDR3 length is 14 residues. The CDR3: CASSIGRGPYEQYF. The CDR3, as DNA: TGTGCCAGTAGTATTGGGCGGGGTCCCTACGAGCAGTACTTC.

The CDR3 loop is CASSPPTSGPLGNEQFF. The CDR3 DNA sequence: TGTGCCAGCAGCCCCCCAACTAGCGGACCACTGGGGAATGAGCAGTTCTTC. This chain joins TRBV7-6 and TRBJ2-1; 8 bases are shared with TRBD2. The V segment lost 5 bases and the J segment 7 bases; nucleotides outside the gene matches: 16. The CDR3 runs 17 residues. Germline V gene sequence: CDR1 SGHVS, CDR2 FNYEAQ.